A selection of T cell receptor beta chains follows, all from one sample in a study of blood T cell repertoires in COVID-19. The assay was immunoSEQ multiplex PCR, and TCRdb's table has in-frame clones only and misses some. The data show approximately 250,000 clones, about 80% seen once. The sequenced sample was peripheral blood. The source is a human donor in a cohort sampled during active COVID-19. Each CDR3 is given with its conserved first and last residue. The D gene is left open where the match is weak. Where a row states a size, it is once, few, many or the class of an expanded clone; other rows omit it.

J gene	clone size	D gene	V gene	CDR3 DNA	CDR3 protein
TRBJ1-4	NA	NA	TRBV15	TGTGCCACCAGCAGAGATAGGGGGGAAAAACTGTTTTTT	CATSRDRGEKLFF
TRBJ1-5	once	NA	TRBV4-2	TGTGCCAGCAGCGGCGTGGGACTTTTTGGCTCGGAGCCCCAGCATTTT	CASSGVGLFGSEPQHF
TRBJ2-7	once	NA	TRBV6-1	TGTGCCAGCAGTGAAGCTTCTAACTCCTACGAGCAGTACTTC	CASSEASNSYEQYF
TRBJ2-3	NA	NA	TRBV11-3	TGTGCCAGCAGCTTAGGGGGGACTAGCACAGATACGCAGTATTTT	CASSLGGTSTDTQYF
TRBJ2-7	NA	TRBD2	TRBV7-6	TGTGCCAGCAGCCAAGGACTAGCGGGGGGGAGCTCCTACGAGCAGTACTTC	CASSQGLAGGSSYEQYF
TRBJ2-3	NA	NA	TRBV24-1	TGTGCCACCAGTGATTTCGGCAGGGAAAGCACAGATACGCAGTATTTT	CATSDFGRESTDTQYF
TRBJ1-5	few	TRBD1	TRBV7-8	TGTGCCAGCAGCTTAGTTCAAACACAGGGGGCATATCAGCCCCAGCATTTT	CASSLVQTQGAYQPQHF
TRBJ1-4	NA	TRBD1	TRBV12-3/TRBV12-4	TGTGCCAGCAGTACAGGGGGCAATGAAAAACTGTTTTTT	CASSTGGNEKLFF
TRBJ2-7	NA	TRBD2	TRBV11-2	TGTGCCAGCAGCTTAGGGGCTAGCGGTGGATACGAGCAGTACTTC	CASSLGASGGYEQYF
TRBJ2-7	few	NA	TRBV19	TGTGCCAGTAGTATTCGACCGTCAGGGGCGATGGCCTACGAGCAGTACTTC	CASSIRPSGAMAYEQYF
TRBJ1-2	NA	TRBD1	TRBV28	TGTGCCAGCAGTTCCCCCGGGACAGGGGAAAGGTACACCTTC	CASSSPGTGERYTF
TRBJ2-1	NA	NA	TRBV4-3	TGCGCCAGCAGCCAGAGTTGGGGCGAGCAGTTCTTC	CASSQSWGEQFF
TRBJ2-2	NA	NA	TRBV5-1	TGCGCCAGCAGCTTGAACGGGGACACCGGGGAGCTGTTTTTT	CASSLNGDTGELFF
TRBJ2-5	NA	TRBD2	TRBV7-2	TGTGCCAGGTCAGAGGCGAGCGGGAGTGTCGGTGGGAAGACCCAGTACTTC	CARSEASGSVGGKTQYF
TRBJ1-4	NA	TRBD1	TRBV6-5	TGTGCCAGCAGAAAACAGGGGGCCGCTAATGAAAAACTGTTTTTT	CASRKQGAANEKLFF
TRBJ2-3	NA	NA	TRBV5-4	TGTGCCAGCAGCTTACAGGTCACAGATACGCAGTATTTT	CASSLQVTDTQYF
TRBJ2-1	NA	NA	TRBV6-5	TGTGCCAGCAGCCGGGGGGCCCAGTCCTACAATGAGCAGTTCTTC	CASSRGAQSYNEQFF
TRBJ2-1	NA	TRBD1	TRBV25-1	TGTGCCAGCAGGTTGACAGGGCCCTACAATGAGCAGTTCTTC	CASRLTGPYNEQFF
TRBJ2-1	NA	TRBD2	TRBV3-1/TRBV3-2	TGTGCCAGCAGCCAGAAAAAGACCGGGACTAGCGCCTACAATGAGCAGTTCTTC	CASSQKKTGTSAYNEQFF
TRBJ1-2	NA	TRBD1	TRBV9	TGTGCCAGCAGCGTCTCCTCGACAGGGAACTATGGCTACACCTTC	CASSVSSTGNYGYTF
TRBJ2-1	NA	NA	TRBV6-5	TGTGCCAGCACTAGGAGCGGTGACAATGAGCAGTTCTTC	CASTRSGDNEQFF
TRBJ1-2	NA	TRBD1	TRBV28	TGTGCCAGCAGATTCCGGGACAGGGGTCGACAATATGGCTACACCTTC	CASRFRDRGRQYGYTF
TRBJ2-3	NA	NA	TRBV5-1	TGCGCCAGCAGCTTGGGCCTCGGGGACACAGATACGCAGTATTTT	CASSLGLGDTDTQYF
TRBJ2-3	NA	NA	TRBV19	TGTGCCACGACCCCGGACATCTCCACTGCTACGCAGTATTTT	CATTPDISTATQYF
TRBJ2-7	NA	TRBD2	TRBV18	TGTGCCAGCTCACCATCTCTAGCGGGAGAGGGCGAGCAGTACTTC	CASSPSLAGEGEQYF
TRBJ1-1	NA	NA	TRBV5-1	TGCGCCAGCAGACCAGGACAGAACACTGAAGCTTTCTTT	CASRPGQNTEAFF
TRBJ1-6	many	NA	TRBV6-5	TGTGCCAGCGGGGGGTTCCCCGTAACGAATTCACCCCTCCACTTT	CASGGFPVTNSPLHF
TRBJ1-2	NA	NA	TRBV5-4	TGTGCCAGCAGCTTGGCCCGGGAAGCTAACTATGGCTACACCTTC	CASSLAREANYGYTF
TRBJ1-6	NA	TRBD1	TRBV2	TGTGCCAGCAGTTTCGACAGGGTTAATTCACCCCTCCACTTT	CASSFDRVNSPLHF
TRBJ2-3	once	TRBD1	TRBV2	TGTGCCAGCAGTGAAGCGGGGACAGGGGCCTTATCTAGCACAGATACGCAGTATTTT	CASSEAGTGALSSTDTQYF
TRBJ2-3	NA	NA	TRBV5-1	TGCGCCAGCAGCTTGAGCCAGGGGTCTGATACGCAGTATTTT	CASSLSQGSDTQYF